These 27 T cell receptor beta chains were sequenced from one sample in a study of T cell responses to AZD1222 COVID-19 vaccine. Here immunoSEQ multiplex PCR was the method, and the copy in TCRdb shows in-frame clones only, minus some. Of 200,000 to 250,000 clones in the sample, 85% to 95% are singletons; the top ten hold 0.9% to 1.1%. Specimen: peripheral blood, collected on day 0 of MenACWY control vaccination. These receptors were taken from an adult in good health.

The V and J genes are TRBV5-1 and TRBJ2-1, with D perhaps TRBD1 (6 bases). The CDR3 totals 17 residues. Germline CDR1 reads SGHRS; CDR2 reads YFSETQ. V lost 3 bases and J lost 0, with 16 bases in between. The CDR3 sequence: CASSSNTGLPSYNEQFF. CDR3 sequence (DNA): TGCGCCAGCAGCTCAAACACAGGGCTTCCCTCCTACAATGAGCAGTTCTTC.

J is TRBJ2-1 and V is TRBV5-4; 13 bases match TRBD2. After removal of 0 bases from V and 8 bases from J, the junction contained 5 bases not matched to a gene. This CDR3 has 16 residues. Germline CDR1 and CDR2: SGHNT and YYREEE (reference sequence). DNA of the CDR3: TGTGCCAGCAGCTTGGCCACTAGCGGGGGGGCCTATGAGCAGTTCTTC. The encoded protein is CASSLATSGGAYEQFF. Full variable domain (missing parts from reference TRBV5-4 and TRBJ2-1): ETGVTQSPTHLIKTRGQQVTLRCSSQSGHNTVSWYQQALGQGPQFIFQYYREEENGRGNFPPRFSGLQFPNYSSELNVNALELDDSALYLCASSLATSGGAYEQFFGPGTRLTVL.

This clone was seen only a few times. The chain couples TRBV19 to TRBJ2-1; D not resolved. This CDR3 has 12 amino acids. V was clipped by 6 bases and J by 5 bases, with 8 bases between them. CDR1 LNHDA and CDR2 SQIVND come from the germline V gene (reference sequence). The CDR3 spells CASSPRDNEQFF. CDR3 sequence (DNA): TGTGCCAGTAGCCCTAGGGACAATGAGCAGTTCTTC. Complete variable domain (other parts from reference TRBV19 and TRBJ2-1): DGGITQSPKYLFRKEGQNVTLSCEQNLNHDAMYWYRQDPGQGLRLIYYSQIVNDFQKGDIAEGYSVSREKKESFPLTVTSAQKNPTAFYLCASSPRDNEQFFGPGTRLTVL.

The J gene is TRBJ2-3, the V gene TRBV5-1, with TRBD2 matching 9 bases. The CDR3 length is 17 residues. V was clipped by 0 bases and J by 0 bases; unmatched bases: 5. Per the germline V gene, CDR1 is SGHRS and CDR2 is YFSETQ. DNA for the CDR3: TGCGCCAGCAGCTTGGGGAGCGGGGGGACTAGCACAGATACGCAGTATTTT. Its translation is CASSLGSGGTSTDTQYF.

V usage is TRBV5-8 and J usage is TRBJ1-4, with 8 bases lining up with TRBD1. The CDR3 runs 13 residues. The germline gives CDR1 SGHTS, CDR2 YDEGEE. Trimming removed 4 bases from V and 8 bases from J; junction bases left unmatched: 4. The CDR3 coding sequence is TGTGCCAGCAGCCGGGACAGGAACGAAAAACTGTTTTTT. This translates into CASSRDRNEKLFF.

A word on this clone: This CDR3 is also generated by other DNA sequences in the sample. The genes are TRBV9 and TRBJ1-4, with a possible D match to TRBD1 (6 bases). The germline V gene has CDR1 SGDLS and CDR2 YYNGEE. There are 14 residues in the CDR3. Deletions cut 0 bases from V and 8 bases from J, with 11 bases between. CDR3 DNA sequence: TGTGCCAGCAGCGTAGGTGTACAGGGAGAAAAACTGTTTTTT. It specifies CASSVGVQGEKLFF.

This chain's CDR3 is CASSLDWETVNYGYTF. The CDR3 nucleotides read TGTGCCAGCAGCTTAGATTGGGAGACGGTTAACTATGGCTACACCTTC. The J gene is TRBJ1-2, the V gene TRBV7-9; no definite D call. Germline V gives CDR1 SEHNR, CDR2 FQNEAQ (reference sequence). V was shortened by 1 base and J by 1 base, with 13 bases between the two germline ends. The CDR3 contains 16 residues.

This chain links TRBV13 with TRBJ1-2, with 7 nucleotides matching TRBD1. Germline values: CDR1 PRHDT, CDR2 FYEKMQ (reference sequence). CDR3 length equals 13 residues. J was trimmed by 8 bases and V by 2 bases; bases with no gene match: 5. CDR3: CASSLTGTAGYTF. For the CDR3, the DNA is TGTGCCAGCAGCTTAACTGGGACAGCGGGCTACACCTTC.

This sequence joins TRBV6-5 and TRBJ1-5, with TRBD1 as a possible D gene (6 bases). This CDR3 spans 12 amino acids. V was shortened by 8 bases and J by 7 bases, with 12 bases between the two germline ends. CDR1 and CDR2 (germline): MNHEY, SVGAGI. The CDR3, as DNA: TGTGCCAGCCAAGGGGGGAACCAGCCCCAGCATTTT. Translated, it gives CASQGGNQPQHF.

The V call is TRBV3-1 (or the pseudogene TRBV3-2), the J call TRBJ1-1; perhaps TRBD1 as D (5 bases). The CDR3 is 15 residues long. V was cut by 4 bases and J by 4 bases, with 16 bases left in between. CDR1 is LGHDT, CDR2 YNNKEL, per germline (reference sequence). CDR3 nucleotides: TGTGCCAGCAGCCCCCACGGGGCGGGGGGCACTGAAGCTTTCTTT. This translates into CASSPHGAGGTEAFF.

The J gene is TRBJ1-3, the V gene TRBV6-5; D might be TRBD1 (6 bases). CDR3 size: 15 residues. The germline CDR1 and CDR2 sequences are MNHEY and SVGAGI. V shed 6 bases and J shed 0 bases, with 12 bases lying between them. DNA for the CDR3: TGTGCCAGCAGCCTTAGGGGGGTCTCTGGAAACACCATATATTTT. Translated: CASSLRGVSGNTIYF.

This chain joins TRBV5-4 and TRBJ1-5; 8 positions match TRBD1. The CDR3 is 15 residues long. Trimming cost V 4 bases and J 2 bases; bases outside gene matches: 5. The V gene's germline CDR1 is SGHNT and CDR2 YYREEE (reference sequence). CDR3 residues: CASSIQGVGNQPQHF. For the CDR3, the DNA is TGTGCCAGCAGCATACAGGGGGTCGGCAATCAGCCCCAGCATTTT.

The chain employs TRBV5-4 and TRBJ2-1; D call uncertain. The CDR3 is 13 amino acids. Germline V CDR1 and CDR2: SGHNT, YYREEE (reference sequence). The V and J ends lost 0 bases and 4 bases respectively, with 5 bases between them. This CDR3 reads CASSLEIYNEQFF. The CDR3 region has the DNA TGTGCCAGCAGCTTGGAGATATACAATGAGCAGTTCTTC.

This clone appeared once. The rearrangement links TRBV19 to TRBJ2-1, with 13 bases that match TRBD2. Trimming removed 5 bases from V and 4 bases from J; junction bases left unmatched: 2. Germline V gives CDR1 LNHDA, CDR2 SQIVND (reference sequence). The CDR3 is 15 residues long. CDR3 loop: CASSLTSGGYNEQFF. CDR3 nucleotides: TGTGCCAGTAGTTTGACTAGCGGGGGGTACAATGAGCAGTTCTTC. The full variable domain, completed using reference TRBV19 and TRBJ2-1, is DGGITQSPKYLFRKEGQNVTLSCEQNLNHDAMYWYRQDPGQGLRLIYYSQIVNDFQKGDIAEGYSVSREKKESFPLTVTSAQKNPTAFYLCASSLTSGGYNEQFFGPGTRLTVL.

The chain employs TRBV4-2 and TRBJ1-3; 9 bases are shared with TRBD1. The CDR3 sequence is 18 residues long. Trimming at V came to 0 bases and at J to 4 bases, leaving 10 bases not matched to a gene. Per the germline V gene, CDR1 is LGHNA and CDR2 is YNFKEQ. CDR3 region: CASSQDGVQGAGGNTIYF. The CDR3 coding sequence is TGTGCCAGCAGCCAAGATGGTGTACAGGGGGCGGGAGGAAACACCATATATTTT.

The rearrangement joins TRBV28 to TRBJ2-7, with 8 bases fitting TRBD1. The germline gives CDR1 MDHEN, CDR2 SYDVKM. V shed 5 bases and J 6 bases; nucleotides not matched to a gene: 9. There are 14 residues in the CDR3. CDR3 loop: CASSPLGQGAEQYF. The CDR3 DNA reads as TGTGCCAGCAGTCCTCTCGGACAGGGAGCCGAGCAGTACTTC.

The chain joins TRBV30 to TRBJ2-1; the D gene is possibly TRBD1 (6 bases). Trimming took off 0 bases at V and 10 bases at J, with 10 bases between the two ends. Germline CDR1 and CDR2: GTSNPN and SVGIG (reference sequence). The CDR3 is made up of 12 amino acids. This chain's CDR3 is CAWSVGQGEQFF. As DNA, the CDR3 is TGTGCCTGGAGTGTAGGGCAGGGGGAGCAGTTCTTC.

The V gene is TRBV29-1, the J gene TRBJ2-3; 7 nucleotides match TRBD1. CDR1 and CDR2 (germline): SQVTM, ANQGSEA. The CDR3 totals 13 residues. The trim removed 7 bases at V and 5 bases at J, leaving 9 bases unmatched. CDR3: CSAKRGPGDTQYF. In DNA form, the CDR3 reads TGCAGCGCCAAGAGGGGGCCGGGAGATACGCAGTATTTT.

This clone has only one observation. This sequence joins TRBV24-1 and TRBJ2-2, with D possibly matching TRBD2 (5 bases). Germline CDR1 is KGHDR and CDR2 is SFDVKD. Between the trimmed V and J ends, which lost 5 bases and 4 bases, there was a span of 13 bases. The CDR3 spans 15 residues. CDR3 sequence: CATSAPGVGTGELFF. The CDR3 DNA sequence: TGTGCCACCAGTGCCCCCGGGGTGGGCACCGGGGAGCTGTTTTTT.

This chain uses TRBV19 with TRBJ1-5; D ambiguous. V gave up 7 bases and J gave up 0 bases, with 10 bases separating them. The CDR3 loop spans 14 amino acids. Germline V gene lookup returns CDR1 LNHDA and CDR2 SQIVND (reference sequence). In nucleotides, the CDR3 is TGTGCCAGTACTAAAGGGAATAGCAATCAGCCCCAGCATTTT. Protein sequence: CASTKGNSNQPQHF.

The chain combines TRBV19 with TRBJ1-3; D unclear. Germline values: CDR1 LNHDA, CDR2 SQIVND (reference sequence). CDR3 length equals 14 residues. V lost 9 bases, J lost 4 bases, and 16 bases lay in between. The CDR3 DNA is TGTGCCAGCAGAGCCGGGCCTACGGGAAACACCATATATTTT. Amino acids: CASRAGPTGNTIYF.

The V gene is TRBV28, the J gene TRBJ1-2; D remains unclear. This CDR3 is 13 amino acids long. V was shortened by 8 bases and J by 0 bases, with 10 bases between the two germline ends. Germline V gene data show CDR1 as MDHEN and CDR2 as SYDVKM. CDR3 amino acids: CASSDVPNYGYTF. CDR3 coding DNA: TGTGCCAGCTCGGACGTACCTAACTATGGCTACACCTTC.

V is TRBV18 and J is TRBJ1-4; 8 bases align to TRBD1. Germline V gene data show CDR1 as KGHSH and CDR2 as LQKENI. CDR3 length: 12 residues. Unmatched junction bases numbered 5, after V lost 5 bases and J lost 12 bases. CDR3 sequence: CASSSSQGELFF. The CDR3 DNA reads TGTGCCAGCTCATCGTCACAGGGGGAACTGTTTTTT.

The chain uses TRBV2 and TRBJ1-2; D remains ambiguous. Trimming pared 3 bases from V and 8 bases from J, leaving 13 bases between. This CDR3 is 13 amino acids long. Germline-derived CDR1 and CDR2 are SNHLY and FYNNEI. In DNA form, the CDR3 reads TGTGCCAGCAGTGATTCGGATCCCTACGGCTACACCTTC. Translated: CASSDSDPYGYTF.

The rearrangement links TRBV21-1 to TRBJ1-5; TRBD1, the table's D call, lacks a check against the DNA. TRBV21-1 is a documented pseudogene. The CDR3 is 16 residues long. CDR3 protein: CATPISQTGGGQPQHF. DNA for the CDR3: TGTGCCACCCCGATCTCCCAGACAGGGGGCGGTCAGCCCCAGCATTTT.

This chain connects TRBV4-3 to TRBJ2-1, with 7 positions matching TRBD2. Losses at the gene ends were 2 bases for V and 8 bases for J; bases not matched to a gene: 9. The CDR3 extends over 15 amino acids. Germline loops: CDR1 LGHNA, CDR2 YSLEER. The DNA for the CDR3 is TGCGCCAGCAGCCAATCCCCCGGGGAGGGTTATGAGCAGTTCTTC. Encoded protein: CASSQSPGEGYEQFF.

V is TRBV6-5 and J is TRBJ1-4; D may be TRBD1 (6 bases). Germline CDR1 and CDR2: MNHEY and SVGAGI. This CDR3 has 13 residues. V shed 7 bases and J shed 5 bases, with 11 bases lying between them. CDR3 DNA: TGTGCCAGCATGAGAGGGACAAATGAAAAACTGTTTTTT. Translation gives CASMRGTNEKLFF.